These 19 T cell receptor beta chains came from one sample sequenced in a study of cytomegalovirus exposure and HLA in healthy donors. In the PCR, 60 Vbeta and 13 Jbeta primers were used. Assay: immunoSEQ multiplex PCR; the TCRdb copy retains only in-frame clones and omits some. This table holds 200,000 to 250,000 clones, 75% to 85% found once. Sequenced material: PBMCs. The receptors stem from a girl aged 5-17 years in good health and CMV-seronegative.

V and J are TRBV9 and TRBJ2-1; 7 bases map to TRBD2. With 0 bases clipped from V and 2 bases from J, the junction kept 5 bases outside the gene matches. Per germline, CDR1 SGDLS and CDR2 YYNGEE. CDR3 length equals 16 residues. The CDR3 protein is CASSVGRSGAYNEQFF. In nucleotides, the CDR3 is TGTGCCAGCAGCGTAGGTCGGAGCGGGGCCTACAATGAGCAGTTCTTC.

The chain combines TRBV2 with TRBJ2-5, with D tentatively TRBD2 (7 bases). Trimming pared 4 bases from V and 4 bases from J, leaving 13 bases between. This CDR3 has 14 residues. CDR1 SNHLY and CDR2 FYNNEI come from the germline V gene. DNA of the CDR3: TGTGCCAGCAGTGTAGGGGGGGCTCGAGAGACCCAGTACTTC. Its protein product is CASSVGGARETQYF.

This rearrangement joins TRBV9 to TRBJ1-6; 7 positions match TRBD1. This CDR3 has 15 amino acids. J lost 5 bases, V lost 0 bases, and 2 bases had no gene match. Germline-derived CDR1 and CDR2 are SGDLS and YYNGEE. In nucleotides, the CDR3 is TGTGCCAGCAGCGTAGCTCAGGGGGATAATTCACCCCTCCACTTT. Translated, it gives CASSVAQGDNSPLHF. Full variable domain (rest looked up from reference TRBV9 and TRBJ1-6): DSGVTQTPKHLITATGQRVTLRCSPRSGDLSVYWYQQSLDQGLQFLIQYYNGEERAKGNILERFSAQQFPDLHSELNLSSLELGDSALYFCASSVAQGDNSPLHFGNGTRLTVT.

The V gene is TRBV2, the J gene TRBJ2-1; TRBD2 is a possible D gene (6 bases). Trimming shortened V by 6 bases and J by 6 bases, and 15 bases separated the two germline ends. This CDR3 has 14 residues. Germline values: CDR1 SNHLY, CDR2 FYNNEI. CDR3 sequence (DNA): TGTGCCAGCAGGGAACTACTAGCCCTCAATGAGCAGTTCTTC. This encodes CASRELLALNEQFF.

The rearrangement uses TRBV6-5 and TRBJ2-7; 8 positions agree with TRBD1. Germline CDR1 and CDR2: MNHEY and SVGAGI. CDR3 size: 13 residues. V lost 6 bases to trimming and J lost 7 bases; unmatched junction nucleotides: 8. The CDR3 coding sequence is TGTGCCAGCAGAAAGGACAGGGTGCGGGAGCAGTACTTC. Amino acids: CASRKDRVREQYF.

This clone was counted only a few times. The chain employs TRBV4-2 and TRBJ2-1, with unresolved D. The V gene lost 0 bases and the J gene lost 4 bases, with 16 bases spanning the gap. Germline CDR1 is LGHNA and CDR2 is YNFKEQ. The CDR3 covers 17 residues. The CDR3 bases are TGTGCCAGCAGCCAAGATGTGGCTTTCTCCAGATACAATGAGCAGTTCTTC. Protein product: CASSQDVAFSRYNEQFF.

The rearrangement uses TRBV7-2 and TRBJ1-4, with D hard to call. Trimming stripped 0 bases from V and 2 bases from J, with 7 bases between. The CDR3 length is 15 residues. Germline-derived CDR1 and CDR2 are SGHTA and FQGNSA. The CDR3 protein is CASSLARQTNEKLFF. The CDR3 coding sequence is TGTGCCAGCAGCTTAGCCAGGCAGACTAATGAAAAACTGTTTTTT.

The chain carries TRBV2 and TRBJ1-2, with D hard to call. The V gene's germline CDR1 is SNHLY and CDR2 FYNNEI. The CDR3 sequence is 16 residues long. Trimming left V 5 bases short and J 0 bases short, with 16 bases between. The CDR3 DNA is TGTGCCAGCAGTTACCATCCCGGGAGCGCTAACTATGGCTACACCTTC. Translation: CASSYHPGSANYGYTF.

The genes are TRBV7-9 and TRBJ2-1; perhaps TRBD2 as D (6 bases). The CDR3 sequence is 14 residues long. From germline, CDR1 is SEHNR and CDR2 FQNEAQ (reference sequence). Trimming removed 7 bases from V and 15 bases from J, with 25 bases in between. This chain's CDR3 is CASTKSGLPVLPFF. The CDR3 DNA reads as TGTGCCAGCACCAAATCGGGACTCCCAGTGCTTCCGTTCTTC.

The chain uses TRBV25-1 and TRBJ1-2, with TRBD1 matching 8 bases. The CDR3 has 14 residues. The germline CDR1 and CDR2 sequences are MGHDK and SYGVNS. With V trimmed by 3 bases and J by 7 bases, 7 bases remained unmatched. The CDR3 here is CASSEPQGAPGYTF. For the CDR3, the DNA is TGTGCCAGCAGTGAGCCGCAGGGGGCGCCTGGCTACACCTTC.

CDR3 nucleotides: TGTGCCAGCAGTCCCTGGGACAGAGCTTTCTCTGGGGCCAACGTCCTGACTTTC. This translates into CASSPWDRAFSGANVLTF. The rearrangement links TRBV7-9 to TRBJ2-6; 7 nucleotides agree with TRBD1. V shed 6 bases, J shed 0 bases, and the junction held 11 bases outside the gene matches. The germline V gene has CDR1 SEHNR and CDR2 FQNEAQ (reference sequence). The CDR3 is made up of 18 amino acids.

The CDR3 protein is CASSWAGRSEAFF. As DNA, the CDR3 is TGTGCCAGTAGCTGGGCGGGAAGGAGTGAAGCTTTCTTT. V is TRBV19 and J is TRBJ1-1; D is unclear. The CDR3 covers 13 residues. In germline, CDR1 is LNHDA, CDR2 SQIVND (reference sequence). V lost 6 bases and J 7 bases, leaving 15 bases between the germline ends.

The chain joins TRBV28 to TRBJ1-1; 9 positions match TRBD1. The length of the CDR3 is 15 residues. Trimming took 6 bases from V and 4 from J; bases not matched to a gene: 9. Per the germline V gene, CDR1 is MDHEN and CDR2 is SYDVKM. CDR3 nucleotide sequence: TGTGCCAGCAGATACCAGGACAGGGGTTCCACTGAAGCTTTCTTT. This sequence encodes CASRYQDRGSTEAFF.

The chain employs TRBV11-2 and TRBJ2-7; 9 bases fit TRBD1. Germline assignment: CDR1 SGHAT and CDR2 FQNNGV. The CDR3 loop spans 15 amino acids. After removal of 1 base from V and 6 bases from J, the junction contained 7 bases not matched to a gene. CDR3 in DNA: TGTGCCAGCAGCTTAGCCCCGGACAGGGGAAGCGAGCAGTACTTC. The encoded protein is CASSLAPDRGSEQYF. The full variable domain, in which reference TRBV11-2 and TRBJ2-7 provide the parts outside the CDR3, is EAGVAQSPRYKIIEKRQSVAFWCNPISGHATLYWYQQILGQGPKLLIQFQNNGVVDDSQLPKDRFSAERLKGVDSTLKIQPAKLEDSAVYLCASSLAPDRGSEQYFGPGTRLTVT.

The chain employs TRBV7-2 and TRBJ2-3; TRBD2 is a possible D gene (6 bases). V was shortened by 2 bases and J by 6 bases, with 15 bases between the two germline ends. Germline CDR1 is SGHTA and CDR2 is FQGNSA. This CDR3 spans 15 amino acids. Written as DNA, the CDR3 is TGTGCCAGCAGCTTAAGCCGGGCGGGGAGGGATACGCAGTATTTT. This gives the protein CASSLSRAGRDTQYF.

The chain couples TRBV7-8 to TRBJ2-7; D is uncertain. Looked up from germline, CDR1 is SGHVS and CDR2 is FQNEAQ. The CDR3 is made up of 12 amino acids. The ends were cut back, 1 base at V and 6 bases at J, with 7 bases in the middle. CDR3 protein: CASSLGAPEQYF. The CDR3 bases are TGTGCCAGCAGCTTAGGAGCCCCCGAGCAGTACTTC.

This CDR3 reads CASSSAGQGGYEQYF. The CDR3 region has the DNA TGTGCCAGCAGCTCAGCAGGGCAGGGAGGTTACGAGCAGTACTTC. The chain uses TRBV13 and TRBJ2-7, with D possibly being TRBD2 (6 bases). The CDR3 consists of 15 residues. V was pared by 4 bases and J by 4 bases, with 17 bases between. Germline CDR1 and CDR2: PRHDT and FYEKMQ (reference sequence).

V is TRBV19 and J is TRBJ2-1; TRBD1 might be the D (6 bases). The ends were cut back, 8 bases at V and 0 bases at J, with 17 bases in the middle. In germline, CDR1 is LNHDA, CDR2 SQIVND (reference sequence). The CDR3 sequence is 16 residues long. For the CDR3, the DNA is TGTGCCAGTGGGGACATCGGTGGGAGCTCCTACAATGAGCAGTTCTTC. This sequence encodes CASGDIGGSSYNEQFF.

The chain carries TRBV19 and TRBJ2-2; no clear D. The CDR3 is made up of 14 amino acids. Germline values: CDR1 LNHDA, CDR2 SQIVND (reference sequence). V lost 7 bases and J 0 bases, leaving 9 bases between the germline ends. The CDR3 DNA is TGTGCCAGTACCCCACTCGCGAACACCGGGGAGCTGTTTTTT. This encodes CASTPLANTGELFF.